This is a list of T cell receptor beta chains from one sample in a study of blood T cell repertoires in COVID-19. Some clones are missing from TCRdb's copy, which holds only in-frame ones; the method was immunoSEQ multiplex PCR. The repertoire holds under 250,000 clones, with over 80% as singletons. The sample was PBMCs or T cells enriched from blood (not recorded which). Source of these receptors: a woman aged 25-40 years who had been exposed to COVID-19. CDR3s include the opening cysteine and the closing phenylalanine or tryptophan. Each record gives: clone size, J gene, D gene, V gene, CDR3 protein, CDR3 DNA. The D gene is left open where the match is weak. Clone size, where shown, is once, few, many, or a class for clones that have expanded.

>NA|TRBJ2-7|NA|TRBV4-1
CASSREEGLNEQYF
TGCGCCAGCAGCCGAGAAGAGGGCCTGAACGAGCAGTACTTC
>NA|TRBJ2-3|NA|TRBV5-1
CASSLGSDTDTQYF
TGCGCCAGCAGCTTGGGCTCAGACACAGATACGCAGTATTTT
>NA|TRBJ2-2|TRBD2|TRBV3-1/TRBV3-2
CASSYRLAGGGTGELFF
TGTGCCAGCAGCTACCGACTAGCGGGAGGCGGCACCGGGGAGCTGTTTTTT
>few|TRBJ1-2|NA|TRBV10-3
CAISESRGGTGYTF
TGTGCCATCAGTGAGTCTCGGGGGGGCACGGGCTACACCTTC
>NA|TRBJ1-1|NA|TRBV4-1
CASSQVVPTGVNTEAFF
TGCGCCAGCAGCCAAGTTGTCCCGACAGGAGTGAACACTGAAGCTTTCTTT
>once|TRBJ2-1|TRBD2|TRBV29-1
CSVRGPGLAGTVEQFF
TGCAGCGTCCGGGGCCCGGGACTAGCGGGAACGGTTGAGCAGTTCTTC
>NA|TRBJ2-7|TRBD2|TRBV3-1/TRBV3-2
CASSQRAGVGEQYF
TGTGCCAGCAGCCAACGAGCGGGAGTGGGTGAGCAGTACTTC
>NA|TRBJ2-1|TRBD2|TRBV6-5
CASSRGLARDNEQFF
TGTGCCAGCAGTCGAGGACTAGCGAGAGACAATGAGCAGTTCTTC
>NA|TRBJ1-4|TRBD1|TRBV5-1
CASSSGQISTNEKLFF
TGCGCCAGCAGCTCGGGACAGATTTCAACTAATGAAAAACTGTTTTTT
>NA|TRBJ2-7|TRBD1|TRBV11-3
CASSYRGHDEQYF
TGTGCCAGCTCCTACAGGGGGCACGACGAGCAGTACTTC
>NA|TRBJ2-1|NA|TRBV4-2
CASSQGAHPSYNEQFF
TGTGCCAGCAGCCAGGGGGCCCACCCATCCTACAATGAGCAGTTCTTC
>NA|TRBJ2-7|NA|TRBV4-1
CASSQDLQGIYEQYF
TGCGCCAGCAGCCAAGATCTACAGGGTATATACGAGCAGTACTTC
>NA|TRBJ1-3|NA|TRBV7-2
CASSLFRAGGNTIYF
TGTGCCAGCAGCTTATTCAGGGCAGGGGGAAACACCATATATTTT
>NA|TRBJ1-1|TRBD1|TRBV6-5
CASSYTGGNTEAFF
TGTGCCAGCAGTTATACAGGGGGGAACACTGAAGCTTTCTTT
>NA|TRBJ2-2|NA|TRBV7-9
CASSGGNGELFF
TGTGCCAGCAGCGGGGGCAACGGGGAGCTGTTTTTT
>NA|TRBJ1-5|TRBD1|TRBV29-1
CSVRTGNQPQHF
TGCAGCGTCCGGACAGGGAACCAGCCCCAGCATTTT
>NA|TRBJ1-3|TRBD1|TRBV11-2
CASSRRGTGVGNTIYF
TGTGCCAGCAGCCGGAGAGGGACAGGGGTAGGAAACACCATATATTTT
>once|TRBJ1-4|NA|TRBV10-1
CASSESGQQSNEKLFF
TGCGCCAGCAGTGAGTCTGGGCAGCAGAGTAATGAAAAACTGTTTTTT
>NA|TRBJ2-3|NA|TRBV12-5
CASGRLDTDTQYF
TGTGCTAGTGGACGACTAGACACAGATACGCAGTATTTT
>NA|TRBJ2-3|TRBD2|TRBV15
CATSRGGGSSDTQYF
TGTGCCACCAGCAGGGGCGGGGGATCTTCAGATACGCAGTATTTT
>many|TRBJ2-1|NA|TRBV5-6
CASSGGSNSYNEQFF
TGTGCCAGCAGCGGGGGCTCCAACTCCTACAATGAGCAGTTCTTC
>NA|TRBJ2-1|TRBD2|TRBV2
CASSEERGSYNEQFF
TGTGCCAGCAGTGAGGAGCGGGGATCCTACAATGAGCAGTTCTTC
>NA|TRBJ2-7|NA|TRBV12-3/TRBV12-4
CASSAGLFGEQYF
TGTGCCAGCAGTGCGGGACTTTTTGGCGAGCAGTACTTC
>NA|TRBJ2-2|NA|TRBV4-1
CASSQDSQGANTGELFF
TGCGCCAGCAGCCAAGATTCTCAGGGCGCGAACACCGGGGAGCTGTTTTTT
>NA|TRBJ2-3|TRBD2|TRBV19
CASSIGGDWTSGNYDTQYF
TGTGCCAGTAGTATCGGGGGGGATTGGACTAGCGGGAATTACGATACGCAGTATTTT
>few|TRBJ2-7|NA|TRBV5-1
CASSLDNIYEQYF
TGCGCCAGCAGCTTGGACAATATCTACGAGCAGTACTTC
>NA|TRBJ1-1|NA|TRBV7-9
CASSWRQEPNTEAFF
TGTGCCAGCAGCTGGAGACAGGAGCCTAACACTGAAGCTTTCTTT
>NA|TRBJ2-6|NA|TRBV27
CASSSAGPTGANVLTF
TGTGCCAGCAGTTCGGCAGGGCCTACTGGGGCCAACGTCCTGACTTTC
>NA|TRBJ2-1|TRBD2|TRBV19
CASSIGWRESNEQFF
TGTGCCAGTAGTATCGGATGGCGGGAGTCCAATGAGCAGTTCTTC
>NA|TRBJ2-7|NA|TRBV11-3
CASSKQVVEQYF
TGTGCCAGCAGCAAACAGGTTGTCGAGCAGTACTTC
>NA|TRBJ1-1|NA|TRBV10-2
CASRSGVTEAFF
TGCGCCAGCAGATCCGGGGTAACTGAAGCTTTCTTT
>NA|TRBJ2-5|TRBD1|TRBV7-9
CASSLGDRGLRETQYF
TGTGCCAGCAGCTTAGGGGACAGGGGTTTACGGGAGACCCAGTACTTC
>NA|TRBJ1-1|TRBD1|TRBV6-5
CASRGTDYQNTEAFF
TGTGCCAGCAGGGGGACAGACTATCAGAACACTGAAGCTTTCTTT
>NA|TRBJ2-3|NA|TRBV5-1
CASSFGGITDTQYF
TGCGCCAGCAGCTTCGGCGGAATCACAGATACGCAGTATTTT
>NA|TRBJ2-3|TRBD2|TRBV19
CASSPSGSLDTQYF
TGTGCCAGTAGTCCTAGCGGGAGCTTAGATACGCAGTATTTT
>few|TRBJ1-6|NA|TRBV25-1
CASSGRTAYSPLHF
TGTGCCAGCAGTGGACGGACAGCTTATTCACCCCTCCACTTT
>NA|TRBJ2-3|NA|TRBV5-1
CASSLWNRPTDTQYF
TGCGCCAGCAGCTTGTGGAACAGGCCCACAGATACGCAGTATTTT
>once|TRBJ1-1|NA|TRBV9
CASSVSGNTEAFF
TGTGCCAGCAGCGTGTCAGGGAACACTGAAGCTTTCTTT
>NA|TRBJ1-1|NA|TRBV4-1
CASSGAMRGSTEAFF
TGCGCCAGCAGCGGGGCTATGCGGGGTTCCACTGAAGCTTTCTTT